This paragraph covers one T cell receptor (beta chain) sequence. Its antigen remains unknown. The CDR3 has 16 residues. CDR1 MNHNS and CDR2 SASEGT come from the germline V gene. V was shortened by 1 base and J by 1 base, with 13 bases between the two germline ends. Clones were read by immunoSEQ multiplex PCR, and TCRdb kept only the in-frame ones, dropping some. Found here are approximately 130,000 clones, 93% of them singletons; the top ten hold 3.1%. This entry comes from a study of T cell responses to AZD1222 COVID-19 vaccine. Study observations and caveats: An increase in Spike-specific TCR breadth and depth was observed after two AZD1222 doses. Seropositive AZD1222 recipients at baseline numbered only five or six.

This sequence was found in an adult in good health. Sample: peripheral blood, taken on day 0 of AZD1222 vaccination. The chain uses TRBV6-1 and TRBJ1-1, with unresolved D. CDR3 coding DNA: TGTGCCAGCAGTGAAGGTCAGACCCGAGGGAACACTGAAGCTTTCTTT. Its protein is CASSEGQTRGNTEAFF.